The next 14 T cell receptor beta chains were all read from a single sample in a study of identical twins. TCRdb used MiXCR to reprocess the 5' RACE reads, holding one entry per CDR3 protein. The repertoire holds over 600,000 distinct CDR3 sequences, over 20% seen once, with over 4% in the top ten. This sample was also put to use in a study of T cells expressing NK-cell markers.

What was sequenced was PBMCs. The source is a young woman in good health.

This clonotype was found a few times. CDR3 sequence reads: CASSLSGGPSDTQYF. In DNA, the CDR3 is TGTGCCAGCAGCCTTAGCGGGGGGCCGTCGGATACGCAGTATTTT. The rearrangement joins TRBV4-2 to TRBJ2-3; 10 positions match TRBD2. After removal of 4 bases from V and 6 bases from J, the junction contained 7 bases not matched to a gene. CDR1 and CDR2 (germline): LGHNA, YNFKEQ. This CDR3 spans 15 amino acids.

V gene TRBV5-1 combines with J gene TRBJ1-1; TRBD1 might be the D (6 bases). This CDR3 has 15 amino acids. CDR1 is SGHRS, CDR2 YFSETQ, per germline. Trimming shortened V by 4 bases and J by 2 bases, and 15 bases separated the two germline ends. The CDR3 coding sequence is TGCGCCAGCAGCGCGCCCGGGGGCACAAACACTGAAGCTTTCTTT. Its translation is CASSAPGGTNTEAFF.

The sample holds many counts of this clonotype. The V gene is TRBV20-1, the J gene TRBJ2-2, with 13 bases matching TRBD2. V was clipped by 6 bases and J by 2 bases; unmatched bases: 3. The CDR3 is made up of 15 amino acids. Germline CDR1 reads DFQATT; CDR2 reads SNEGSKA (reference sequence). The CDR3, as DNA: TGCAGTGCCCGGACTAGCGGGAGCAACACCGGGGAGCTGTTTTTT. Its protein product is CSARTSGSNTGELFF.

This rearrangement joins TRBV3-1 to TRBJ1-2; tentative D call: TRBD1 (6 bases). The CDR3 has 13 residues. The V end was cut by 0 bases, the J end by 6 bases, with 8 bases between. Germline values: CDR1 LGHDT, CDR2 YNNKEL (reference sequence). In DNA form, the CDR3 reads TGTGCCAGCAGCCAAGATGCAGGGGATGGCTACACCTTC. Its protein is CASSQDAGDGYTF.

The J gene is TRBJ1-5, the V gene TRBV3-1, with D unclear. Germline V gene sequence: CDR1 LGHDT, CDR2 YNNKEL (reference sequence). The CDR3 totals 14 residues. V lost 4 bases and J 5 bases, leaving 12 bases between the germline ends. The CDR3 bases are TGTGCCAGCAGCCCTCAGTGGAGGGATCAGCCCCAGCATTTT. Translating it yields CASSPQWRDQPQHF.

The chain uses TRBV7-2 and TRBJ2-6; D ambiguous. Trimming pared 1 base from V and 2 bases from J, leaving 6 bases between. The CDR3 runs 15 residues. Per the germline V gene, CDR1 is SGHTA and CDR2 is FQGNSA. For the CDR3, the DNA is TGTGCCAGCAGCTTAGTACAAGCTGGGGCCAACGTCCTGACTTTC. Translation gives CASSLVQAGANVLTF. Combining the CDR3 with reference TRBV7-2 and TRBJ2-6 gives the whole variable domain GAGVSQSPSNKVTEKGKDVELRCDPISGHTALYWYRQSLGQGLEFLIYFQGNSAPDKSGLPSDRFSAERTGGSVSTLTIQRTQQEDSAVYLCASSLVQAGANVLTFGAGSRLTVL.

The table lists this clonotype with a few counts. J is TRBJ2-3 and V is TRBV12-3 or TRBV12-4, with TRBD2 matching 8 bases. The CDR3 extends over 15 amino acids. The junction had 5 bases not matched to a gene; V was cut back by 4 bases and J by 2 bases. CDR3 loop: CASSWRGAITDTQYF. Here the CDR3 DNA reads TGTGCCAGCAGTTGGCGGGGGGCCATCACAGATACGCAGTATTTT.

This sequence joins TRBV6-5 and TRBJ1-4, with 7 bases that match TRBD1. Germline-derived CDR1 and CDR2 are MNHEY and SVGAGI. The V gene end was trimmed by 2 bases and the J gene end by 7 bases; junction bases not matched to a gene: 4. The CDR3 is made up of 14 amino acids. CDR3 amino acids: CASSYGQGGEKLFF. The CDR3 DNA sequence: TGTGCCAGCAGTTACGGGCAGGGGGGTGAAAAACTGTTTTTT.

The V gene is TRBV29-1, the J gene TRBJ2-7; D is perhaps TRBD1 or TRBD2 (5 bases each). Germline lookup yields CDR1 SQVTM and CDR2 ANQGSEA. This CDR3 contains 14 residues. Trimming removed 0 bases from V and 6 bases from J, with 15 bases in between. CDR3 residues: CSVEDRKKGSEQYF. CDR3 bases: TGCAGCGTTGAAGATCGGAAAAAGGGGAGCGAGCAGTACTTC.

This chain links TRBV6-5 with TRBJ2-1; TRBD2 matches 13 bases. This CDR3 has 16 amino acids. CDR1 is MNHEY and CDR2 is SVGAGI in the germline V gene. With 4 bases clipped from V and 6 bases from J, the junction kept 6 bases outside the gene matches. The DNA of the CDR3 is TGTGCCAGCAGTTGGACCACTAGCGGGGGGGCCAATGAGCAGTTCTTC. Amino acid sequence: CASSWTTSGGANEQFF.

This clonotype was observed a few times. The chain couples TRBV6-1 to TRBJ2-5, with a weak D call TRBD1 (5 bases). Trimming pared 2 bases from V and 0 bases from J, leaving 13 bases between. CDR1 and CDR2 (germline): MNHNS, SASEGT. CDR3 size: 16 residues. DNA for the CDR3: TGTGCCAGCAGTGAATCTATCCGACAGTACCAAGAGACCCAGTACTTC. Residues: CASSESIRQYQETQYF.

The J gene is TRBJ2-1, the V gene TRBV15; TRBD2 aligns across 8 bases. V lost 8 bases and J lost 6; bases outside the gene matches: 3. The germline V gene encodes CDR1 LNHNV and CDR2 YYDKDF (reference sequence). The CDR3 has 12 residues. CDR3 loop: CATRGGGNEQFF. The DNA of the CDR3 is TGTGCCACCCGGGGGGGTGGCAATGAGCAGTTCTTC.

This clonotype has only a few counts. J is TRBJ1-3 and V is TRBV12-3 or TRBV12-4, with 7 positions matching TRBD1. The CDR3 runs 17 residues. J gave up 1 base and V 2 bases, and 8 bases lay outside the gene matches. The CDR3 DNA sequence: TGTGCCAGCAGTTTATTCCGGGACAGATTATCTGGAAACACCATATATTTT. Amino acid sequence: CASSLFRDRLSGNTIYF.

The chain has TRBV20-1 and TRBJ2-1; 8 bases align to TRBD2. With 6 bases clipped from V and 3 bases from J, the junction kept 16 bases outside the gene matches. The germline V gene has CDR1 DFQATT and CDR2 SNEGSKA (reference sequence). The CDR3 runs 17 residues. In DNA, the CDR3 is TGCAGTGCGTACCCAAATGAAGCGGGGGTTAACTACAATGAGCAGTTCTTC. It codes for CSAYPNEAGVNYNEQFF.